This T cell receptor beta chain was retrieved from a study of PD-1 blockade in classical Hodgkin lymphoma. Study overall: The patients were dosed with nivolumab 3 mg/kg, infused intravenously every 2 weeks. Study-wide results and limits: Baseline TCR diversity was reportedly lower in newly diagnosed patients than healthy donors. Although disease activity or prior therapy may be involved, causes of the repertoire differences remain undefined. Patients excluded were those beginning nivolumab under 1 year after ASCT.

The V end was cut by 2 bases, the J end by 5 bases, with 10 bases between. The CDR3 is 13 residues long. CDR1 and CDR2 from the germline V gene are SEHNR and FQNEAQ (reference sequence). All patients experienced relapse after autologous stem cell transplantation, and brentuximab vedotin exposure was variable. The table came from immunoSEQ multiplex PCR; TCRdb's copy has only in-frame clones and leaves some out. The repertoire includes under 80,000 clones, 71% of them detected once, and about 9.1% sits in the top ten. Of note for this clone: The target antigen is unknown.

The sequence was collected from a human donor with classical Hodgkin lymphoma. This chain links TRBV7-9 with TRBJ2-7, with D perhaps assigned TRBD1 or TRBD2 (5 bases each). Specimen: peripheral blood mononuclear cells (PBMCs), collected before the second cycle of nivolumab. The DNA of the CDR3 is TGTGCCAGCAGCTTATGGGGGTACGACGAGCAGTACTTC. This encodes CASSLWGYDEQYF. Supplemented by reference TRBV7-9 and TRBJ2-7, the full variable domain reads DTGVSQNPRHKITKRGQNVTFRCDPISEHNRLYWYRQTLGQGPEFLTYFQNEAQLEKSRLLSDRFSAERPKGSFSTLEIQRTEQGDSAMYLCASSLWGYDEQYFGPGTRLTVT.